This TCR beta chain stems from a study of shared clonotypes between healthy human individuals. Study outcomes and limitations: Richness estimates generally favored naive over memory subsets.

Within Nashville, Tennessee resided all donors, each a Caucasian adult. As originally analysed: ImmunoSEQ output held junction-only sequences without quality scores, so filtering differed. Produced via immunoSEQ multiplex PCR; TCRdb's table is partial and in-frame only. The D gene and trimming were derived from the DNA, and the V and J assignments and clone size from that table. The sample lists fewer than 850,000 clones; about three quarters were seen once. For this clone: No antigen is known for it.

The CDR3 extends over 16 amino acids. The ends lost 5 bases at V and 7 bases at J; junction bases unmatched: 8. The germline V gene has CDR1 SGHTA and CDR2 FQGNSA. This TCR was recovered from a woman in her 30s in good health. This chain links TRBV7-2 with TRBJ2-3, with 14 bases aligning to TRBD2. Material: memory CD4+ T cells sorted from blood. The subset was: CD45RA-negative fraction. The chain's CDR3 is CASSPSGTSGRHTQYF. The DNA for the CDR3 is TGTGCCAGCAGCCCATCCGGGACTAGCGGGAGACATACGCAGTATTTT. The whole variable domain, filled in from reference TRBV7-2 and TRBJ2-3, reads GAGVSQSPSNKVTEKGKDVELRCDPISGHTALYWYRQSLGQGLEFLIYFQGNSAPDKSGLPSDRFSAERTGGSVSTLTIQRTQQEDSAVYLCASSPSGTSGRHTQYFGPGTRLTVL.